Below, 15 T cell receptor beta chains from the same sample are listed, as sequenced in a study of cytomegalovirus exposure and HLA in healthy donors. PCR employed 60 Vbeta and 13 Jbeta primers. TCRdb's table, derived via immunoSEQ multiplex PCR, lists solely in-frame clones and lacks some. The sample carries tens of thousands of clones, about 67% recorded once. Input material: PBMCs. Every receptor here comes from a human donor in good health.

The chain combines TRBV6-1 with TRBJ2-2, with TRBD1 identical over 9 bases. The V segment lost 6 bases and the J segment 7 bases; nucleotides outside the gene matches: 6. The CDR3 loop spans 14 amino acids. The V gene's germline CDR1 is MNHNS and CDR2 SASEGT. The CDR3 here is CASRRDRAVGELFF. Written as DNA, the CDR3 is TGTGCCAGCAGGCGGGACAGGGCGGTCGGGGAGCTGTTTTTT.

This clone came up a few times. The chain carries TRBV6-1 and TRBJ1-2, with TRBD1 matching over 12 bases. Germline V gene sequence: CDR1 MNHNS, CDR2 SASEGT. V lost 1 base, J lost 4 bases, and 7 bases stayed unmatched. This CDR3 comprises 17 residues. CDR3 bases: TGTGCCAGCAGTGAAGTGGGGACAGGGGGCCTCTTCTATGGCTACACCTTC. Translated, it gives CASSEVGTGGLFYGYTF.

The chain carries TRBV9 and TRBJ2-1; 8 bases are a match to TRBD2. V shed 2 bases and J 7 bases; nucleotides not matched to a gene: 17. Germline V gene data show CDR1 as SGDLS and CDR2 as YYNGEE. The CDR3 covers 18 residues. CDR3 loop: CASSVELSGGPVGNEQFF. The CDR3 DNA reads as TGTGCCAGCAGCGTCGAACTATCGGGAGGGCCGGTAGGGAATGAGCAGTTCTTC.

The V gene is TRBV21-1, the J gene TRBJ2-4; the listed D gene, TRBD1, was not tested against the DNA. TRBV21-1 is flagged as a pseudogene. The CDR3 runs to 15 residues. The DNA of the CDR3 is TGTGCCAGCAGCGGCGCGACAGGGATTGGAAACATTCAGTACTTC. It specifies CASSGATGIGNIQYF.

This chain joins TRBV14 and TRBJ1-4, with 9 positions matching TRBD1. Germline CDR1 SGHDN, CDR2 FVKESK. V trimming: 3 bases; J trimming: 7 bases; junction bases outside the gene matches: 9. CDR3 length equals 16 residues. The CDR3 region is CASSQTRTGVGEKLFF. For the CDR3, the DNA is TGTGCCAGCAGCCAGACCAGGACAGGGGTCGGTGAAAAACTGTTTTTT.

The V call is TRBV21-1, the J call TRBJ1-5; TRBD1, the table's D call, was not compared with the DNA. TRBV21-1 is a known pseudogene. The CDR3 loop spans 12 amino acids. CDR3 sequence (DNA): TGTGCCAGCACGCTAGGGGTTCAGCCCCAGCATTTT. It specifies CASTLGVQPQHF.

This rearrangement joins TRBV5-5 to TRBJ2-3, with 8 bases fitting TRBD2. The CDR3 runs 15 residues. V lost 4 bases and J lost 4; bases outside the gene matches: 8. The V gene's germline CDR1 is SGHKS and CDR2 YYEKEE (reference sequence). This CDR3 reads CASSTSGGVPDTQYF. DNA for the CDR3: TGTGCCAGCAGCACATCGGGAGGGGTACCAGATACGCAGTATTTT.

The chain joins TRBV6-5 to TRBJ1-4, with 9 bases identical to TRBD1. Per germline, CDR1 MNHEY and CDR2 SVGAGI. The CDR3 has 14 residues. With 6 bases clipped from V and 6 bases from J, the junction kept 5 bases outside the gene matches. As DNA, the CDR3 is TGTGCCAGCAGGCCGGGACAGGGTGATGAAAAACTGTTTTTT. As protein: CASRPGQGDEKLFF.

This rearrangement joins TRBV10-3 to TRBJ2-1; no reliable D call. The CDR3 totals 13 residues. Germline lookup yields CDR1 ENHRY and CDR2 SYGVKD. The V and J ends lost 1 base and 8 bases respectively, with 9 bases between them. This CDR3 reads CAISELTDHEQFF. In nucleotides, the CDR3 is TGTGCCATCAGTGAGTTAACTGATCATGAGCAGTTCTTC.

The V call is TRBV7-8, the J call TRBJ1-2; D is ambiguous. From germline, CDR1 is SGHVS and CDR2 FQNEAQ. The CDR3 contains 13 residues. The V end lost 5 bases, the J end lost 3 bases, and 10 bases lay between the germline ends. The CDR3: CASSRGTDYGYTF. The CDR3 DNA follows: TGTGCCAGCAGCCGAGGTACGGACTATGGCTACACCTTC.

This clone was detected only once. The chain carries TRBV5-4 and TRBJ2-5; D is possibly TRBD2 (6 bases). Per germline, CDR1 SGHNT and CDR2 YYREEE (reference sequence). V was shortened by 4 bases and J by 2 bases, with 15 bases between the two germline ends. This CDR3 comprises 15 residues. The DNA of the CDR3 is TGTGCCAGCAGCGCCGGGGGACGGATGCAAGAGACCCAGTACTTC. It translates to CASSAGGRMQETQYF.

The V gene is TRBV19, the J gene TRBJ2-1, with 11 bases matching TRBD2. Germline-derived CDR1 and CDR2 are LNHDA and SQIVND (reference sequence). Unmatched junction bases numbered 7, after V lost 5 bases and J lost 1 base. CDR3 length equals 17 residues. CDR3: CASSPRTSGPSYNEQFF. Here the CDR3 DNA reads TGTGCCAGTAGTCCCCGGACTAGCGGGCCGTCCTACAATGAGCAGTTCTTC.

J is TRBJ1-4 and V is TRBV30; 7 bases map to TRBD1. V gave up 2 bases and J gave up 12 bases; unmatched junction bases: 3. The CDR3 is 11 residues long. Looked up from germline, CDR1 is GTSNPN and CDR2 is SVGIG (reference sequence). The CDR3 reads CAWSRQGELFF. The CDR3 DNA is TGTGCCTGGAGTCGACAGGGAGAACTGTTTTTT.

The J gene is TRBJ2-5, the V gene TRBV6-5; 8 positions agree with TRBD2. V dropped 0 bases and J dropped 5; count of bases not matched to a gene: 8. Germline V CDR1 and CDR2: MNHEY, SVGAGI. The CDR3 has 16 amino acids. CDR3 residues: CASSYSLAGPMETQYF. DNA for the CDR3: TGTGCCAGCAGTTACTCGCTAGCGGGCCCCATGGAGACCCAGTACTTC.

This rearrangement joins TRBV28 to TRBJ2-1; 12 bases fit TRBD2. CDR1 is MDHEN, CDR2 SYDVKM, per germline. With V trimmed by 4 bases and J by 4 bases, 5 bases remained unmatched. CDR3 size: 16 residues. CDR3 amino acids: CASSSRGLAGYNEQFF. The CDR3 bases are TGTGCCAGCAGTTCCCGAGGACTAGCGGGATACAATGAGCAGTTCTTC.